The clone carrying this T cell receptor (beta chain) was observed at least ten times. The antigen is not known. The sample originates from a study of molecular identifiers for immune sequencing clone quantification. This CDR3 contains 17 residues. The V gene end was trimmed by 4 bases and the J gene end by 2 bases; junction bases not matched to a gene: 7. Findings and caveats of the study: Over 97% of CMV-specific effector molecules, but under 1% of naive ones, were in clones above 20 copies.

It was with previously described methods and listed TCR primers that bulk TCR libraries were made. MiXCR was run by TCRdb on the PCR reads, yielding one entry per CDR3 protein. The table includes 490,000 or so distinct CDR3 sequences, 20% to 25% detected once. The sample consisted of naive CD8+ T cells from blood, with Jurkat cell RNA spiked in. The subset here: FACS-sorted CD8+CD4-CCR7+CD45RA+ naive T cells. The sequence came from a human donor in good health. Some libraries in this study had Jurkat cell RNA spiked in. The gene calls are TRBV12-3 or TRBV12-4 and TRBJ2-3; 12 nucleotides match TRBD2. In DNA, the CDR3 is TGTGCCAGCAGTTCAAGGACTAGCGGGGAGTCCACAGATACGCAGTATTTT. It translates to CASSSRTSGESTDTQYF.